One and the same sample provided the 23 T cell receptor beta chains below, sequenced in a study of blood T cell repertoires in COVID-19. Sequencing was performed with immunoSEQ multiplex PCR; in TCRdb, only in-frame clones are kept and a portion is missing. This table holds over 20,000 clones, 91% found once. Specimen: peripheral blood. The receptors shown here come from a man aged 65-85 years with active COVID-19.

The chain couples TRBV7-9 to TRBJ2-3; D perhaps matches TRBD1 (7 bases). The germline V gene has CDR1 SEHNR and CDR2 FQNEAQ (reference sequence). This CDR3 spans 19 amino acids. The V end lost 2 bases, the J end lost 2 bases, and 23 bases lay between the germline ends. CDR3 DNA sequence: TGTGCCAGCAGCTTAAGGGCGGTTTTTGGCAGGGGGGCCACAGATACGCAGTATTTT. This translates into CASSLRAVFGRGATDTQYF.

This chain uses TRBV5-1 with TRBJ2-7; 7 nucleotides align to TRBD1. CDR1 and CDR2 from the germline V gene are SGHRS and YFSETQ. This CDR3 region has 15 residues. V shed 4 bases, J shed 2 bases, and the junction held 9 bases outside the gene matches. CDR3 amino acids: CASSRGDSHTYEQYF. As DNA, the CDR3 is TGCGCCAGCAGCCGAGGGGACAGCCATACCTACGAGCAGTACTTC.

This clone was seen a single time. V gene TRBV24-1 combines with J gene TRBJ2-3; 7 nucleotides align to TRBD2. The CDR3 runs 14 residues. Germline-derived CDR1 and CDR2 are KGHDR and SFDVKD. J lost 5 bases, V lost 5 bases, and 6 bases had no gene match. The CDR3 DNA sequence: TGTGCCACCAGTGCCGCGGGAGTGGAAGATACGCAGTATTTT. Its protein product is CATSAAGVEDTQYF.

The gene calls are TRBV3-1 (or the pseudogene TRBV3-2) and TRBJ1-6; 7 nucleotides agree with TRBD1. The V gene's germline CDR1 is LGHDT and CDR2 YNNKEL (reference sequence). There are 14 residues in the CDR3. Losses at the gene ends were 1 base for V and 7 bases for J; bases not matched to a gene: 1. The CDR3 region has the DNA TGTGCCAGCAGCCAAGGAGGGGGCAATTCACCCCTCCACTTT. It encodes CASSQGGGNSPLHF.

The V call is TRBV5-1, the J call TRBJ2-3; 10 nucleotides match TRBD2. CDR1 and CDR2 (germline): SGHRS, YFSETQ. Losses at the gene ends were 0 bases for V and 4 bases for J; bases not matched to a gene: 8. This CDR3 has 17 residues. CDR3 sequence reads: CASSLGISGGASDTQYF. The CDR3 DNA reads as TGCGCCAGCAGCTTGGGAATCAGCGGGGGGGCATCAGATACGCAGTATTTT.

This chain uses TRBV7-2 with TRBJ1-1, with a weak D call TRBD1 (5 bases). The CDR3 sequence is 13 residues long. Trimming took 5 bases from V and 5 from J, leaving 12 bases between them. CDR1 and CDR2 (germline): SGHTA, FQGNSA. CDR3 residues: CASSRGGVTEAFF. Here the CDR3 DNA reads TGTGCCAGCAGCCGAGGAGGGGTAACTGAAGCTTTCTTT.

The chain couples TRBV5-4 to TRBJ2-7; 7 bases match TRBD2. Germline trimming cut 0 bases from V and 2 bases from J; bases unmatched to any gene: 5. Germline CDR1 and CDR2: SGHNT and YYREEE (reference sequence). CDR3 length: 15 residues. CDR3 loop: CASSLESSGPYEQYF. In DNA form, the CDR3 reads TGTGCCAGCAGCTTGGAGTCTAGCGGCCCCTACGAGCAGTACTTC.

CDR3 coding DNA: TGTGCCAGCAGTCCACAGGGTTACGAGCAGTACTTC. It specifies CASSPQGYEQYF. The chain is built from TRBV6-6 and TRBJ2-7, with D tentatively TRBD1 (6 bases). The CDR3 consists of 12 residues. V was clipped by 5 bases and J by 4 bases, with 9 bases between them. CDR1 and CDR2 (germline): MNHNY, SVGAGI (reference sequence).

The J gene is TRBJ2-6, the V gene TRBV3-1 (or the pseudogene TRBV3-2); 9 bases are shared with TRBD1. The length of the CDR3 is 18 residues. The germline V gene has CDR1 LGHDT and CDR2 YNNKEL (reference sequence). V trimming: 1 base; J trimming: 1 base; junction bases outside the gene matches: 5. This chain's CDR3 is CASSQGPGQGSGANVLTF. CDR3 DNA sequence: TGTGCCAGCAGCCAAGGACCGGGACAGGGTTCTGGGGCCAACGTCCTGACTTTC.

The chain couples TRBV28 to TRBJ1-4; the D is unclear. CDR3 length: 13 amino acids. The germline gives CDR1 MDHEN, CDR2 SYDVKM. V was trimmed by 11 bases and J by 8 bases, leaving 18 bases between them. Written as DNA, the CDR3 is TGTGCCGTCGGTGTGGTCGCGGAAGAAAAACTGTTTTTT. Its protein is CAVGVVAEEKLFF.

The V gene is TRBV6-6, the J gene TRBJ1-6; the D is unclear. Germline V CDR1 and CDR2: MNHNY, SVGAGI (reference sequence). Trimming removed 4 bases at V and 8 bases at J, with 9 bases between. This CDR3 has 13 amino acids. The CDR3 nucleotides are TGTGCCAGCAGTTCCCTAGTTGATTCACCCCTCCACTTT. It yields the protein CASSSLVDSPLHF.

The V and J genes are TRBV2 and TRBJ2-1; 12 nucleotides agree with TRBD2. Losses at the gene ends were 4 bases for V and 10 bases for J; bases not matched to a gene: 2. There are 13 residues in the CDR3. Germline CDR1 SNHLY, CDR2 FYNNEI. The DNA of the CDR3 is TGTGCCAGCAGTGCGGGGACTAGCGGGGAGCAGTTCTTC. Its protein product is CASSAGTSGEQFF.

This clone has just a few counts. The chain recombines TRBV18 with TRBJ1-2; possibly TRBD1 for D (5 bases). CDR1 is KGHSH, CDR2 LQKENI, per germline. The CDR3 is 16 amino acids. V dropped 3 bases and J dropped 0 bases, with 14 bases sitting between them. The CDR3 bases are TGTGCCAGCTCACCGAAAGAAACAGGCCCTAACTATGGCTACACCTTC. This translates into CASSPKETGPNYGYTF.

This clone was seen just once. The chain has TRBV7-2 and TRBJ2-1, with 12 positions matching TRBD2. Germline trimming cut 5 bases from V and 5 bases from J; bases unmatched to any gene: 4. Germline CDR1 reads SGHTA; CDR2 reads FQGNSA. CDR3 size: 15 residues. The CDR3 protein is CASSIGLAGNNEQFF. For the CDR3, the DNA is TGTGCCAGCAGCATTGGACTAGCGGGGAACAATGAGCAGTTCTTC.

V and J are TRBV5-1 and TRBJ1-1; 8 nucleotides line up with TRBD1. V dropped 0 bases and J dropped 4; count of bases not matched to a gene: 5. This CDR3 is built from 15 residues. Germline CDR1 is SGHRS and CDR2 is YFSETQ. CDR3 DNA: TGCGCCAGCAGCTTGGCCGGGACAGGTTCCACTGAAGCTTTCTTT. It translates to CASSLAGTGSTEAFF.

The rearrangement links TRBV6-4 to TRBJ1-1; D unclear. The CDR3 sequence is 13 residues long. Germline CDR1 reads MRHNA; CDR2 reads SNTAGT. V gave up 5 bases and J gave up 3 bases, with 10 bases separating them. The CDR3 nucleotides read TGTGCCAGCAGTATTTCCCGAGACACTGAAGCTTTCTTT. Amino acid sequence: CASSISRDTEAFF.

V and J are TRBV29-1 and TRBJ2-2, with 7 bases that match TRBD2. Trimming at V came to 4 bases and at J to 1 base, leaving 3 bases not matched to a gene. The CDR3 runs to 14 residues. Germline-derived CDR1 and CDR2 are SQVTM and ANQGSEA. The CDR3 DNA is TGCAGCGTTGTTCTAGCGGTGAACACCGGGGAGCTGTTTTTT. Amino acids: CSVVLAVNTGELFF.

The chain is built from TRBV30 and TRBJ1-1, with D possibly TRBD1 on 6 matching bases. V was cut by 5 bases and J by 5 bases, with 12 bases left in between. The CDR3 is made up of 12 amino acids. Germline loops: CDR1 GTSNPN, CDR2 SVGIG (reference sequence). Here the CDR3 DNA reads TGTGCCTGGGGGCTGGGGGCTACTGAAGCTTTCTTT. Encoded protein: CAWGLGATEAFF.

The chain combines TRBV7-2 with TRBJ2-1; 12 nucleotides line up with TRBD2. Per germline, CDR1 SGHTA and CDR2 FQGNSA. With V trimmed by 2 bases and J by 9 bases, 5 bases remained unmatched. The CDR3 has 15 amino acids. CDR3 DNA sequence: TGTGCCAGCAGCTTAAAACTAGCGGGGGGAGCTGAGCAGTTCTTC. This codes for CASSLKLAGGAEQFF.

The chain uses TRBV7-2 and TRBJ2-7; a weak D match, TRBD1 (7 bases). In germline, CDR1 is SGHTA, CDR2 FQGNSA. CDR3 length: 15 residues. The V gene lost 8 bases and the J gene lost 0 bases, with 17 bases spanning the gap. CDR3 in amino acids: CASRLQQGGSYEQYF. Written as DNA, the CDR3 is TGTGCCAGCCGACTGCAGCAGGGGGGCTCCTACGAGCAGTACTTC. The entire variable domain, with the rest obtained from reference TRBV7-2 and TRBJ2-7, is as follows: GAGVSQSPSNKVTEKGKDVELRCDPISGHTALYWYRQSLGQGLEFLIYFQGNSAPDKSGLPSDRFSAERTGGSVSTLTIQRTQQEDSAVYLCASRLQQGGSYEQYFGPGTRLTVT.

The chain links TRBV7-9 to TRBJ1-1; D is ambiguous. CDR1 is SEHNR and CDR2 is FQNEAQ in the germline V gene (reference sequence). Between the trimmed V and J ends, which lost 2 bases and 1 base, there was a span of 5 bases. The CDR3 runs 13 residues. Here the CDR3 DNA reads TGTGCCAGCAGCTTACGGGGGAACACTGAAGCTTTCTTT. It encodes CASSLRGNTEAFF.

This chain connects TRBV6-2 or TRBV6-3 to TRBJ2-7, with TRBD1 matching 8 bases. The CDR3 spans 14 residues. Germline trimming cut 5 bases from V and 3 bases from J; bases unmatched to any gene: 6. In germline, CDR1 is MNHEY, CDR2 SVGEGT. DNA of the CDR3: TGTGCCAGCAGTGCGGGACAGGCTGGCTACGAGCAGTACTTC. Protein: CASSAGQAGYEQYF.

This chain uses TRBV7-2 with TRBJ1-1, with D maybe TRBD1 (6 bases). The CDR3 covers 13 residues. CDR1 is SGHTA and CDR2 is FQGNSA in the germline V gene. Between the trimmed V and J ends, which lost 4 bases and 1 base, there was a span of 7 bases. This CDR3 reads CASSSTGNTEAFF. CDR3 nucleotides: TGTGCCAGCAGCTCGACAGGGAACACTGAAGCTTTCTTT.